The TCR beta chain described here comes from a study of CD8+ T cells in alopecia areata. Study as a whole: Dosing spanned 6 to 18 months on tofacitinib, then 6 months off drug.

With 3 bases clipped from V and 7 bases from J, the junction kept 5 bases outside the gene matches. This CDR3 comprises 13 residues. Germline CDR1 and CDR2: SGDLS and YYNGEE. The authors sorted CD4+ and CD8+ T cells from PBMCs. Reverse transcribed after extraction, RNA yielded cDNA as the sequencing template. TCRdb keeps only in-frame clones here, not all; method: immunoSEQ multiplex PCR. Among 200,000 to 250,000 clones listed, roughly 69% were seen once. The sample here was CD4+ T cells sorted from blood, taken at week 0. The rearrangement joins TRBV9 to TRBJ1-2, with 8 bases matching TRBD1. The sequence was collected from a human donor with alopecia areata. The chain's CDR3 is CASSAQGASGYTF. The CDR3 region has the DNA TGTGCCAGCAGCGCCCAGGGGGCTAGTGGCTACACCTTC.